A selection of T cell receptor beta chains follows, all from one sample in a study of PD-1 blockade in classical Hodgkin lymphoma. Data came from immunoSEQ multiplex PCR; TCRdb stores just in-frame clones and leaves some out. The sample holds 99,000 or so clones; approximately 89% are singletons and the top ten take around a fifth. This specimen consisted of peripheral blood mononuclear cells (PBMCs), obtained before the fourth cycle of nivolumab. These receptors were collected from a human donor with classical Hodgkin lymphoma. Each CDR3 is given without its conserved first and last residue. Each record gives: CDR3 length, J gene, V gene, CDR3 protein.

14 TRBJ2-1 TRBV19 ASSPFTGPSYNEQF
13 TRBJ1-3 TRBV18 ASSPGRAAGNTIY
11 TRBJ2-7 TRBV21-1 ATPGRGVYEQY
12 TRBJ1-4 TRBV2 ASSPTGGGEKLF
11 TRBJ2-7 TRBV10-3 AISDPTGYEQY
13 TRBJ1-2 TRBV15 ATSSRQGDLNGYT
12 TRBJ1-2 TRBV5-6 ASSLDRGRFGYT
12 TRBJ1-3 TRBV19 ASSIETSGNTIY
13 TRBJ2-7 TRBV28 ASSYSRGGEYEQY
16 TRBJ1-2 TRBV5-1 ASSSPGQGVAWGKGYT
11 TRBJ2-5 TRBV27 ASSFQGQETQY
13 TRBJ2-2 TRBV6-5 ASSLQGLDTGELF
12 TRBJ1-2 TRBV4-1 ASSQSTGVDGYT
19 TRBJ2-1 TRBV4-1 ASSQSKVHGQGRISYNEQF
12 TRBJ2-7 TRBV5-1 ASNPGQVVSEQY
12 TRBJ2-7 TRBV5-4 ASSLGGSRGEQY
13 TRBJ1-5 TRBV21-1 ASSKVRYDNQPQH
13 TRBJ1-4 TRBV28 ASSSTQGMGEKLF
12 TRBJ2-3 TRBV27 ASTPGEAVDTQY
15 TRBJ2-5 TRBV4-2 ASSQGLRRGVRETQY
13 TRBJ2-3 TRBV5-1 ASSLVGRGPDTQY
10 TRBJ2-3 TRBV29-1 SVTASTDTQY
15 TRBJ2-3 TRBV19 ASSAAGLAGGWSTQY
9 TRBJ1-2 TRBV6-5 ASRRGYGYT
12 TRBJ1-1 TRBV11-1 ASSYPGEYTEAF
11 TRBJ2-7 TRBV10-1 ASSGLKSYEQY
14 TRBJ2-3 TRBV9 ASSVEGGGLTDTQY
13 TRBJ2-2 TRBV27 ASTRSYWNTGELF
11 TRBJ1-1 TRBV5-6 ASSLAAGTEAF
13 TRBJ1-1 TRBV5-5 ASSLQGARDTEAF
12 TRBJ1-5 TRBV6-6 ASSPGGHNQPQH
14 TRBJ2-3 TRBV5-4 ASSQPGGLNTDTQY
13 TRBJ1-2 TRBV27 ASSGGDGVLYGYT
12 TRBJ1-2 TRBV7-9 ASSLVSTNYGYT
15 TRBJ1-2 TRBV28 ASSRGTGGFSVYGYT
11 TRBJ1-4 TRBV10-2 AASGDELGKLF
12 TRBJ1-2 TRBV4-3 ASSQLNRPGGYT
10 TRBJ1-5 TRBV10-1 ASSESDQPQH
16 TRBJ2-1 TRBV7-9 ASSFRSPGTGENNEQF
11 TRBJ1-4 TRBV6-5 ASSYGGPEKLF
13 TRBJ1-6 TRBV5-1 ASSLGGGGNSPLH
14 TRBJ2-1 TRBV5-1 ASSLGETSGENEQF
13 TRBJ2-4 TRBV6-1 ASSARNRVQNIQY
14 TRBJ2-3 TRBV6-6 ASSCVPRLASARRY
13 TRBJ2-7 TRBV5-6 ASSLARQSSYEQY
12 TRBJ2-3 TRBV6-5 ASSYRRVTDTQY
13 TRBJ2-5 TRBV30 AWSFSGRIQETQY
15 TRBJ1-1 TRBV5-4 ASRGPKRGPTSTEAF
12 TRBJ2-7 TRBV28 ASSPPTGGHEQY
11 TRBJ1-4 TRBV7-6 ASSLAQGGKLF
12 TRBJ2-3 TRBV5-6 ASSAGSLLPHEY